These 31 T cell receptor beta chains came from one sample sequenced in a study of regulatory T cells in long-lasting Graves disease. Time point noted: newly diagnosed GD, antithyroid drugs for less than 3 months. The TCR library was made from RNA that had been extracted from PBMCs in TRIzol. Assembly of TCR beta libraries relied on iRepertoire HTBI primers together with Arm-PCR of CDR3 regions. TCRdb fed the multiplex PCR reads into MiXCR, producing one record per CDR3 protein. The sample holds some 250,000 distinct CDR3 sequences, approximately 20% seen once. The sample was also reused in another study, on T cells in Graves' hyperthyroidism and ophthalmopathy.

The sample consisted of peripheral blood mononuclear cells (PBMCs), taken at new diagnosis, from a patient treated with antithyroid drugs. The receptors derive from a woman between 25 and 40 years old with Graves disease.

In this sample, this clonotype turned up many times. V usage is TRBV7-9 and J usage is TRBJ2-1; 11 bases line up with TRBD2. The V and J ends lost 3 bases and 12 bases, in that order; junction bases with no gene match: 7. CDR3 length: 14 residues. Germline CDR1 reads SEHNR; CDR2 reads FQNEAQ (reference sequence). CDR3 nucleotides: TGTGCCAGCAGCTTGGCTAGCGGGGGGAAAGGGCAGTTCTTC. Translation: CASSLASGGKGQFF. Full variable domain (remainder filled in from reference TRBV7-9 and TRBJ2-1): DTGVSQNPRHKITKRGQNVTFRCDPISEHNRLYWYRQTLGQGPEFLTYFQNEAQLEKSRLLSDRFSAERPKGSFSTLEIQRTEQGDSAMYLCASSLASGGKGQFFGPGTRLTVL.

This clonotype has ten or more counts. The chain recombines TRBV4-1 with TRBJ2-1; D not certain. The CDR3 sequence is 15 residues long. CDR1 is MGHRA, CDR2 YSYEKL, per germline. V lost 1 base to trimming and J lost 2 bases, with 9 bases between them. DNA for the CDR3: TGCGCCAGCAGCCAAGTGGGAAAGGCCTACAATGAGCAGTTCTTC. Translation: CASSQVGKAYNEQFF.

This clonotype was counted a few times. The gene calls are TRBV20-1 and TRBJ2-7; 8 bases fit TRBD1. CDR3 size: 14 residues. The germline V gene has CDR1 DFQATT and CDR2 SNEGSKA (reference sequence). The J segment lost 5 bases and the V segment lost 3 bases, leaving 9 bases of the junction unmatched. The CDR3 reads CSARGAGGTNEQYF. For the CDR3, the DNA is TGCAGTGCTAGGGGAGCAGGGGGCACTAACGAGCAGTACTTC.

Concerning this clonotype: A far larger clone is one base from this, pointing to a likely read error. V gene TRBV3-1 combines with J gene TRBJ2-5; 8 positions match TRBD2. Germline CDR1 LGHDT, CDR2 YNNKEL (reference sequence). The CDR3 is made up of 17 amino acids. V dropped 5 bases and J dropped 1; count of bases not matched to a gene: 12. CDR3 DNA: TGTGCCAGCAGCTCAGCAGGAAGTAGCGGGGCCCAAGAGACCCAGTACTTC. Amino acids: CASSSAGSSGAQETQYF.

This clonotype was detected many times. V gene TRBV7-2 combines with J gene TRBJ1-2, with 10 bases matching TRBD1. The CDR3 is made up of 15 amino acids. Germline CDR1 reads SGHTA; CDR2 reads FQGNSA. V lost 1 base and J lost 7; bases outside the gene matches: 6. CDR3 residues: CASSLGRGDRGGYTF. The CDR3, as DNA: TGTGCCAGCAGCTTAGGAAGAGGGGACAGGGGTGGCTACACCTTC.

This clonotype was counted at least ten times. This sequence joins TRBV6-1 and TRBJ2-1; 10 bases align to TRBD2. Germline-derived CDR1 and CDR2 are MNHNS and SASEGT. CDR3 size: 15 residues. J gave up 3 bases and V 7 bases, and 6 bases lay outside the gene matches. The CDR3 DNA follows: TGTGCCAGCACCACCGGGACTAGCGACTACAATGAGCAGTTCTTC. This encodes CASTTGTSDYNEQFF.

In its sample, this clonotype was seen many times. The chain couples TRBV20-1 to TRBJ2-7; D is unclear. The CDR3 consists of 14 residues. Trimming removed 0 bases from V and 1 base from J, with 10 bases in between. From germline, CDR1 is DFQATT and CDR2 SNEGSKA (reference sequence). In DNA, the CDR3 is TGCAGTGCTAGAGATGCTTGGGGATCCTACGAGCAGTACTTC. Amino acids: CSARDAWGSYEQYF.

This clonotype was recorded many times. The gene calls are TRBV5-4 and TRBJ2-1, with TRBD2 matching over 9 bases. The V gene end was trimmed by 4 bases and the J gene end by 6 bases; junction bases not matched to a gene: 11. The CDR3 covers 16 residues. Germline V CDR1 and CDR2: SGHNT, YYREEE (reference sequence). CDR3 nucleotide sequence: TGTGCCAGCAGCCCAGGTCGGCGGGGGGGCCGCAATGAGCAGTTCTTC. Protein product: CASSPGRRGGRNEQFF. Full variable domain (remainder filled in from reference TRBV5-4 and TRBJ2-1): ETGVTQSPTHLIKTRGQQVTLRCSSQSGHNTVSWYQQALGQGPQFIFQYYREEENGRGNFPPRFSGLQFPNYSSELNVNALELDDSALYLCASSPGRRGGRNEQFFGPGTRLTVL.

The table lists this clonotype with many counts. The V and J genes are TRBV12-3 or TRBV12-4 and TRBJ1-2; maybe TRBD1 (5 bases). This CDR3 has 12 amino acids. Trimming cost V 5 bases and J 8 bases, with 12 bases left between them. The CDR3 bases are TGTGCCAGCAGTGACGGGGGGGTAGGCTACACCTTC. Its protein product is CASSDGGVGYTF.

Ten or more counts support this clonotype. The J gene is TRBJ2-2, the V gene TRBV5-1; D is unclear. Trimming removed 4 bases from V and 3 bases from J, with 7 bases in between. CDR3 length: 13 amino acids. Germline-derived CDR1 and CDR2 are SGHRS and YFSETQ. CDR3 nucleotides: TGCGCCAGCAGCATTACAGACACCGGGGAGCTGTTTTTT. The encoded protein is CASSITDTGELFF.

Ten or more counts support this clonotype. V gene TRBV4-1 combines with J gene TRBJ2-1; D is unclear. This CDR3 comprises 11 residues. Germline V gene sequence: CDR1 MGHRA, CDR2 YSYEKL. With 5 bases removed from V and 5 bases from J, the gap between germline ends came to 4 bases. Here the CDR3 reads CASSGHNEQFF. Here the CDR3 DNA reads TGCGCCAGCAGCGGGCACAATGAGCAGTTCTTC.

This clonotype was seen at least ten times. V is TRBV3-1 and J is TRBJ2-7; D is ambiguous. Germline V lookup: CDR1 LGHDT, CDR2 YNNKEL (reference sequence). Trimming pared 0 bases from V and 0 bases from J, leaving 9 bases between. This CDR3 is built from 15 residues. In nucleotides, the CDR3 is TGTGCCAGCAGCCAAGAGTACACGTACTCCTACGAGCAGTACTTC. Translated: CASSQEYTYSYEQYF.

This clonotype was counted only a few times. The genes are TRBV19 and TRBJ2-4; possible D gene TRBD1, 5 bases. Trimming removed 3 bases at V and 0 bases at J, with 15 bases between. The CDR3 covers 17 residues. Germline-derived CDR1 and CDR2 are LNHDA and SQIVND (reference sequence). The CDR3, as DNA: TGTGCCAGTAGTATGATTCAGGGCTCGAGAGCCAAAAACATTCAGTACTTC. As protein: CASSMIQGSRAKNIQYF.

This clonotype was recorded at least ten times. V gene TRBV7-9 combines with J gene TRBJ1-2; D might be TRBD1 (5 bases). The CDR3 loop spans 16 amino acids. The V gene's germline CDR1 is SEHNR and CDR2 FQNEAQ (reference sequence). V dropped 0 bases and J dropped 2 bases, with 13 bases sitting between them. DNA for the CDR3: TGTGCCAGCAGCTTAGCTGGGGGTCAGGGCAACTATGGCTACACCTTC. Residues: CASSLAGGQGNYGYTF.

This clonotype was recorded many times. V and J are TRBV7-9 and TRBJ1-3, with TRBD1 as a possible D gene (6 bases). V was pared by 3 bases and J by 4 bases, with 16 bases between. CDR3 length: 16 amino acids. The germline V gene has CDR1 SEHNR and CDR2 FQNEAQ (reference sequence). The CDR3 nucleotides read TGTGCCAGCAGCTTGTTGTTGGGGGCGGACGGAAACACCATATATTTT. Translated, it gives CASSLLLGADGNTIYF.

CDR3 bases: TGCGCCAGCAGCCAAGGGCCTGCCGGGACAGGGGAGGACACCATATATTTT. As protein: CASSQGPAGTGEDTIYF. The chain carries TRBV4-1 and TRBJ1-3, with 10 positions matching TRBD1. This CDR3 has 17 residues. In germline, CDR1 is MGHRA, CDR2 YSYEKL. Unmatched junction bases numbered 11, after V lost 1 base and J lost 8 bases.

The table lists this clonotype with a few counts. This chain joins TRBV7-9 and TRBJ2-1; the match to TRBD2 covers 7 bases. CDR1 and CDR2 from the germline V gene are SEHNR and FQNEAQ (reference sequence). Losses at the gene ends were 2 bases for V and 7 bases for J; bases not matched to a gene: 14. This CDR3 spans 17 amino acids. The CDR3 nucleotides read TGTGCCAGCAGCTTAAAGGCGGGGGTCAAAGGAGGGAATGAGCAGTTCTTC. Translated: CASSLKAGVKGGNEQFF.

This clonotype occurred many times. CDR3 DNA sequence: TGTGCCAGCAGTCACCAACATAATGAAAAACTGTTTTTT. Translated, it gives CASSHQHNEKLFF. The rearrangement joins TRBV12-3 or TRBV12-4 to TRBJ1-4, with D uncertain. V lost 5 bases and J lost 4, with 8 bases in between. This CDR3 contains 13 residues.

In the case of this clonotype: A far bigger clonotype differs at one base, so this is likely a read error. CDR3 in amino acids: CANSPDRVSSFEQYF. CDR3 DNA: TGTGCCAACAGCCCTGACAGGGTGTCGTCCTTCGAGCAGTACTTC. The chain is built from TRBV7-2 and TRBJ2-7, with 7 positions matching TRBD1. The CDR3 runs to 15 residues. CDR1 is SGHTA, CDR2 FQGNSA, per germline.

In its sample, this clonotype was seen many times. The CDR3 DNA reads as TGTGCCAGCAGCTTATACGCCGGGGGACAGGGCGCGGGCTACACCTTC. Its translation is CASSLYAGGQGAGYTF. V is TRBV11-2 and J is TRBJ1-2; 9 bases fit TRBD1. This CDR3 is built from 16 residues. V lost 2 bases to trimming and J lost 8 bases; unmatched junction nucleotides: 12. Germline CDR1 is SGHAT and CDR2 is FQNNGV.

This clonotype has a count of ten or more. The V call is TRBV12-5, the J call TRBJ2-1; no reliable D call. V was trimmed by 0 bases and J by 7 bases, leaving 10 bases between them. The CDR3 covers 14 residues. Germline V gene sequence: CDR1 LGHNT, CDR2 FRNRAP. DNA for the CDR3: TGTGCTAGTGGTTTGGTACTGAGAGAAAATGAGCAGTTCTTC. Protein sequence: CASGLVLRENEQFF.

This clonotype occurred many times. The V call is TRBV6-1, the J call TRBJ2-1; D not resolved. Trimming shortened V by 0 bases and J by 6 bases, and 12 bases separated the two germline ends. Germline assignment: CDR1 MNHNS and CDR2 SASEGT. The CDR3 loop spans 15 amino acids. The CDR3 is CASSEAIAWGNEQFF. The CDR3 coding sequence is TGTGCCAGCAGTGAAGCCATCGCGTGGGGCAATGAGCAGTTCTTC.

This clonotype has ten or more counts. This chain joins TRBV20-1 and TRBJ1-3; D is unresolved. Trimming stripped 0 bases from V and 0 bases from J, with 6 bases between. Germline V gene data show CDR1 as DFQATT and CDR2 as SNEGSKA (reference sequence). The length of the CDR3 is 14 residues. DNA for the CDR3: TGCAGTGCTAGAGATCAGTTCTCTGGAAACACCATATATTTT. Translation: CSARDQFSGNTIYF.

The V call is TRBV5-1, the J call TRBJ1-1; D is uncertain. The CDR3 runs 12 residues. Germline loops: CDR1 SGHRS, CDR2 YFSETQ. Trimming took 0 bases from V and 5 from J, leaving 5 bases between them. CDR3 amino acids: CASSLDGTEAFF. The CDR3 coding sequence is TGCGCCAGCAGCTTGGACGGTACTGAAGCTTTCTTT. The complete variable domain, with remaining parts taken from reference TRBV5-1 and TRBJ1-1, reads KAGVTQTPRYLIKTRGQQVTLSCSPISGHRSVSWYQQTPGQGLQFLFEYFSETQRNKGNFPGRFSGRQFSNSRSEMNVSTLELGDSALYLCASSLDGTEAFFGQGTRLTVV.

This clonotype was seen at least ten times. V and J are TRBV19 and TRBJ2-2, with 7 bases that match TRBD1. Per the germline V gene, CDR1 is LNHDA and CDR2 is SQIVND (reference sequence). The CDR3 totals 15 residues. V shed 7 bases, J shed 0 bases, and the junction held 5 bases outside the gene matches. The CDR3 DNA follows: TGTGCCAGTACCGCCCAGGGGGCGAACACCGGGGAGCTGTTTTTT. It yields the protein CASTAQGANTGELFF.

This clonotype was seen more than once but under ten times. The chain carries TRBV2 and TRBJ1-5, with D maybe TRBD1 (6 bases). This CDR3 is built from 13 residues. The germline gives CDR1 SNHLY, CDR2 FYNNEI. Trimming took 8 bases from V and 9 from J, leaving 17 bases between them. The CDR3 nucleotides read TGTGCCAGCGAATTAGAGGGGGTTACGCCCCAGCATTTT. Its protein is CASELEGVTPQHF.

This clonotype has at least ten counts. CDR3 sequence: CASSGQGRGGGEAFF. CDR3 DNA sequence: TGTGCCAGCTCGGGGCAGGGAAGGGGAGGAGGTGAAGCTTTCTTT. The V and J genes are TRBV2 and TRBJ1-1, with D possibly TRBD1 on 5 matching bases. CDR3 length equals 15 residues. The V and J ends lost 8 bases and 7 bases respectively, with 23 bases between them. Germline CDR1 and CDR2: SNHLY and FYNNEI. Full variable domain (remainder filled in from reference TRBV2 and TRBJ1-1): EPEVTQTPSHQVTQMGQEVILRCVPISNHLYFYWYRQILGQKVEFLVSFYNNEISEKSEIFDDQFSVERPDGSNFTLKIRSTKLEDSAMYFCASSGQGRGGGEAFFGQGTRLTVV.

This clonotype showed up just a few times. The gene calls are TRBV19 and TRBJ2-6; D is ambiguous. This CDR3 is 16 amino acids long. The germline gives CDR1 LNHDA, CDR2 SQIVND (reference sequence). V was cut by 3 bases and J by 4 bases, with 13 bases left in between. The CDR3 DNA is TGTGCCAGTAGTATTGCCCCAACGGCCGGGGCCAACGTCCTGACTTTC. It is translated as CASSIAPTAGANVLTF. The entire variable domain, with the rest obtained from reference TRBV19 and TRBJ2-6, is as follows: DGGITQSPKYLFRKEGQNVTLSCEQNLNHDAMYWYRQDPGQGLRLIYYSQIVNDFQKGDIAEGYSVSREKKESFPLTVTSAQKNPTAFYLCASSIAPTAGANVLTFGAGSRLTVL.

As for this clonotype: It may be a read error: a sequence one base away is much more abundant. The chain recombines TRBV14 with TRBJ2-1; no firm D call. The germline V gene encodes CDR1 SGHDN and CDR2 FVKESK. CDR3 length: 13 residues. CDR3 bases: TGTGCCAGCAGCCAAGTCGTCGGCAATGAGCAGTCCTTC. It codes for CASSQVVGNEQSF.

This clonotype was recorded at least ten times. CDR3 DNA: TGCGCCAGCAGCTTTGGGGTAGACGGGGAGCTGTTTTTT. It is translated as CASSFGVDGELFF. The chain couples TRBV5-1 to TRBJ2-2; D gene ambiguous. Deletions cut 2 bases from V and 7 bases from J, with 9 bases between. CDR3 length: 13 residues. Germline loops: CDR1 SGHRS, CDR2 YFSETQ. The complete variable domain, with remaining parts taken from reference TRBV5-1 and TRBJ2-2, reads KAGVTQTPRYLIKTRGQQVTLSCSPISGHRSVSWYQQTPGQGLQFLFEYFSETQRNKGNFPGRFSGRQFSNSRSEMNVSTLELGDSALYLCASSFGVDGELFFGEGSRLTVL.

The chain is built from TRBV19 and TRBJ1-2; possible D gene TRBD1, 5 bases. Germline-derived CDR1 and CDR2 are LNHDA and SQIVND (reference sequence). The CDR3 has 14 amino acids. V gave up 6 bases and J gave up 2 bases, with 13 bases separating them. CDR3 DNA: TGTGCCAGTAGAGCCCCACGGACAAACTATGGCTACACCTTC. This sequence encodes CASRAPRTNYGYTF.